Presented here are 30 T cell receptor beta chains from one specimen sequenced in a study of T cells after yellow fever vaccination. A single record per CDR3 protein comes from TCRdb applying MiXCR to the 5' RACE reads. The sample comprises approximately 610,000 distinct CDR3 sequences, roughly 17% of which are singletons, and around 16% rests with the top ten. This specimen was PBMCs, taken about 5 days after the first yellow fever vaccination. All receptors come from a man between 18 and 35 years old who received the YFV17D yellow fever vaccine.

V and J are TRBV7-8 and TRBJ1-2; D not certain. The CDR3 runs 11 residues. In germline, CDR1 is SGHVS, CDR2 FQNEAQ. The V and J ends lost 5 bases and 8 bases respectively, with 9 bases between them. CDR3 sequence: CASSSSGGYTF. The CDR3 DNA reads as TGTGCCAGCAGCAGCTCGGGGGGCTACACCTTC.

This clonotype was seen a few times. The genes are TRBV27 and TRBJ1-6, with D unclear. The CDR3 has 14 amino acids. V lost 3 bases to trimming and J lost 0 bases, with 3 bases between them. Germline V CDR1 and CDR2: MNHEY, SMNVEV (reference sequence). The CDR3 DNA follows: TGTGCCAGCAGTTTCCGCTCCTATAATTCACCCCTCCACTTT. It translates to CASSFRSYNSPLHF.

This clonotype was picked up many times. V gene TRBV5-6 combines with J gene TRBJ2-4, with D perhaps TRBD1 or TRBD2 (5 bases each). The germline V gene encodes CDR1 SGHDT and CDR2 YYEEEE. V lost 4 bases and J 10 bases, leaving 15 bases between the germline ends. This CDR3 spans 13 amino acids. The CDR3 region is CASSKPGPAIQYF. CDR3 bases: TGTGCCAGCAGCAAACCGGGACCAGCGATTCAGTACTTC.

There are a few counts of this clonotype. The chain uses TRBV25-1 and TRBJ1-6; D ambiguous. The V end was cut by 1 base, the J end by 3 bases, with 10 bases between. CDR3 length: 16 amino acids. Germline values: CDR1 MGHDK, CDR2 SYGVNS. CDR3 nucleotides: TGTGCCAGCAGTGAATCTCAGGTCGGCTATAATTCACCCCTCCACTTT. Protein product: CASSESQVGYNSPLHF.

The chain recombines TRBV15 with TRBJ2-5, with 7 bases lining up with TRBD2. The CDR3 runs to 16 residues. CDR1 and CDR2 (germline): LNHNV, YYDKDF (reference sequence). V was pared by 5 bases and J by 0 bases, with 9 bases of the junction left unmatched. CDR3 DNA: TGTGCCACCAGCCGGGCCCTGGGAGGGTACCAAGAGACCCAGTACTTC. Translating gives CATSRALGGYQETQYF. Complete variable domain (other parts from reference TRBV15 and TRBJ2-5): DAMVIQNPRYQVTQFGKPVTLSCSQTLNHNVMYWYQQKSSQAPKLLFHYYDKDFNNEADTPDNFQSRRPNTSFCFLDIRSPGLGDTAMYLCATSRALGGYQETQYFGPGTRLLVL.

Of note for this clonotype: Compared with germline, one end of the junction differs, possibly owing to a read error. The CDR3 loop reads CASSRNGGEDTQYF. CDR3 sequence (DNA): TGTGCTAGCAGCCGCAATGGGGGGGAAGATACGCAGTATTTT. This chain links TRBV7-7 with TRBJ2-3; TRBD2 agrees at 7 bases. From germline, CDR1 is SSHAT and CDR2 FNYEAQ (reference sequence). The CDR3 runs to 14 residues.

This chain joins TRBV6-1 and TRBJ2-1; 10 bases align to TRBD1. CDR1 and CDR2 (germline): MNHNS, SASEGT. CDR3 length: 14 amino acids. With V trimmed by 7 bases and J by 7 bases, 7 bases remained unmatched. The CDR3 DNA is TGTGCCAGCATCAAAGGACAGGGGGTAAATGAGCAGTTCTTC. Its protein is CASIKGQGVNEQFF.

The chain employs TRBV20-1 and TRBJ2-7, with 7 bases lining up with TRBD2. This CDR3 spans 13 amino acids. From germline, CDR1 is DFQATT and CDR2 SNEGSKA (reference sequence). CDR3 DNA sequence: TGCAGTGCTTTGCGAGCGGGGCCGGAGATCGCGCACGTC. Encoded protein: CSALRAGPEIAHV.

As to this clonotype: One end of the junction does not line up with germline, which may come from a read error. This chain uses TRBV4-1 with TRBJ2-1; 13 bases match TRBD2. CDR1 and CDR2 from the germline V gene are MGHRA and YSYEKL. This CDR3 comprises 19 residues. The CDR3 protein is CASSQALAGGRRSFNEQFF. CDR3 DNA sequence: TGCGCCAGCAGCCAAGCACTAGCGGGGGGGCGCCGATCCTTCAATGAGCAGTTCTTC.

This clonotype was recorded at least ten times. The chain couples TRBV10-3 to TRBJ2-3; D is perhaps TRBD2 (6 bases). Germline V lookup: CDR1 ENHRY, CDR2 SYGVKD. V gave up 6 bases and J gave up 5 bases, with 18 bases separating them. The CDR3 sequence is 15 residues long. The CDR3 coding sequence is TGTGCCATCAGCCCTCCGGGAGACGAGAAAGATACGCAGTATTTT. Protein sequence: CAISPPGDEKDTQYF.

This clonotype came up a few times. This sequence joins TRBV10-3 and TRBJ2-6, with a weak D call TRBD2 (5 bases). V lost 4 bases and J lost 2, with 9 bases in between. Germline CDR1 ENHRY, CDR2 SYGVKD. This CDR3 has 15 residues. CDR3 sequence reads: CAISAAGAGANVLTF. Written as DNA, the CDR3 is TGTGCCATCAGTGCCGCGGGCGCTGGGGCCAACGTCCTGACTTTC.

The V gene is TRBV18, the J gene TRBJ2-7; 9 bases match TRBD2. The CDR3 sequence is 15 residues long. V was clipped by 3 bases and J by 4 bases; unmatched bases: 7. The germline V gene encodes CDR1 KGHSH and CDR2 LQKENI. CDR3 sequence reads: CASSPAGGPLYEQYV. DNA for the CDR3: TGTGCCAGCTCACCTGCGGGGGGGCCTCTTTACGAGCAGTACGTC.

The genes are TRBV27 and TRBJ2-3; no reliable D call. Trimming removed 2 bases at V and 5 bases at J, with 14 bases between. Per germline, CDR1 MNHEY and CDR2 SMNVEV (reference sequence). The CDR3 is 15 amino acids. CDR3 in amino acids: CASSLARLREDTQYF. CDR3 DNA sequence: TGTGCCAGCAGTTTAGCTCGCCTCAGAGAAGATACGCAGTATTTT.

The sample holds many counts of this clonotype. The V gene is TRBV5-1, the J gene TRBJ2-7; D gene uncertain. Germline V gives CDR1 SGHRS, CDR2 YFSETQ. CDR3 size: 13 residues. V was cut by 4 bases and J by 2 bases, with 10 bases left in between. This CDR3 reads CASSVTETYEQYF. The CDR3 DNA is TGCGCCAGCAGCGTTACTGAAACCTACGAGCAGTACTTC. Combining the CDR3 with reference TRBV5-1 and TRBJ2-7 gives the whole variable domain KAGVTQTPRYLIKTRGQQVTLSCSPISGHRSVSWYQQTPGQGLQFLFEYFSETQRNKGNFPGRFSGRQFSNSRSEMNVSTLELGDSALYLCASSVTETYEQYFGPGTRLTVT.

The rearrangement links TRBV6-1 to TRBJ1-5; D is unresolved. Trimming left V 6 bases short and J 9 bases short, with 18 bases between. CDR3 length: 14 amino acids. Germline V gene sequence: CDR1 MNHNS, CDR2 SASEGT. The CDR3 sequence: CASSSLESTTPQHF. The CDR3 nucleotides read TGTGCCAGCAGCTCCCTGGAGTCGACAACGCCCCAGCATTTT.

This clonotype showed up just a few times. The chain carries TRBV7-2 and TRBJ1-2; D not certain. The germline V and J ends were trimmed by 5 bases and 5 bases, with 9 bases remaining between them. CDR3 length: 12 residues. The germline CDR1 and CDR2 sequences are SGHTA and FQGNSA. The CDR3 bases are TGTGCCAGCAGCCCGTCCTCTTATGGCTACACCTTC. As protein: CASSPSSYGYTF.

This clonotype has just a few counts. The rearrangement links TRBV5-1 to TRBJ2-3; 7 bases agree with TRBD1. V shed 4 bases and J 3 bases; nucleotides not matched to a gene: 11. Germline V gene sequence: CDR1 SGHRS, CDR2 YFSETQ. The CDR3 contains 16 residues. CDR3 sequence (DNA): TGCGCCAGCAGCGGGGGAAGACAGGGAAAGACAGATACGCAGTATTTT. Its translation is CASSGGRQGKTDTQYF.

This clonotype was counted many times. The chain is built from TRBV7-3 and TRBJ2-5, with D perhaps TRBD1 (5 bases). Looked up from germline, CDR1 is SGHTA and CDR2 is FQGTGA. CDR3 length: 13 residues. Trimming stripped 4 bases from V and 2 bases from J, with 8 bases between. CDR3 protein: CASSYGQQETQYF. Written as DNA, the CDR3 is TGTGCCAGCAGCTATGGACAACAAGAGACCCAGTACTTC.

This clonotype was found a few times. The CDR3 loop reads CASGRGHNTGELFF. Written as DNA, the CDR3 is TGCGCCAGCGGCAGGGGGCATAACACCGGGGAGCTGTTTTTT. This chain connects TRBV5-1 to TRBJ2-2; 8 bases align to TRBD1. The CDR3 covers 14 residues. Unmatched junction bases numbered 4, after V lost 7 bases and J lost 2 bases. From germline, CDR1 is SGHRS and CDR2 YFSETQ.

A few counts support this clonotype. V is TRBV25-1 and J is TRBJ2-2, with D perhaps matching TRBD1 (5 bases). Germline V gene data show CDR1 as MGHDK and CDR2 as SYGVNS. The V end lost 0 bases, the J end lost 6 bases, and 8 bases lay between the germline ends. The CDR3 sequence is 14 residues long. The CDR3 DNA is TGTGCCAGCAGTGAATATTTCAGGGCCGGGGAGCTGTTTTTT. As protein: CASSEYFRAGELFF.

The J gene is TRBJ1-1, the V gene TRBV7-9; D remains ambiguous. V was trimmed by 5 bases and J by 4 bases, leaving 14 bases between them. The CDR3 has 14 residues. CDR1 and CDR2 from the germline V gene are SEHNR and FQNEAQ (reference sequence). As DNA, the CDR3 is TGTGCCAGCAGCCCGAAACGGGTGTCCACTGAAGCTTTCTTT. Translation: CASSPKRVSTEAFF.

The gene calls are TRBV7-3 and TRBJ2-1; no firm D call. The CDR3 is 13 amino acids. Per germline, CDR1 SGHTA and CDR2 FQGTGA. Trimming shortened V by 0 bases and J by 8 bases, and 8 bases separated the two germline ends. Here the CDR3 DNA reads TGTGCCAGCAGCTTAACGTCCGGGTATGAGCAGTTCTTC. This encodes CASSLTSGYEQFF. Full variable domain (outside the CDR3, taken from reference TRBV7-3 and TRBJ2-1): GAGVSQTPSNKVTEKGKYVELRCDPISGHTALYWYRQSLGQGPEFLIYFQGTGAADDSGLPNDRFFAVRPEGSVSTLKIQRTERGDSAVYLCASSLTSGYEQFFGPGTRLTVL.

This clonotype was seen only a few times. This chain joins TRBV18 and TRBJ1-1; 8 nucleotides agree with TRBD1. V was clipped by 3 bases and J by 3 bases; unmatched bases: 6. The CDR3 runs 15 residues. Germline loops: CDR1 KGHSH, CDR2 LQKENI. The CDR3 nucleotides read TGTGCCAGCTCACCTCAGGGGGCTCGAGACACTGAAGCTTTCTTT. Protein sequence: CASSPQGARDTEAFF.

At least ten counts were recorded for this clonotype. The chain uses TRBV4-1 and TRBJ2-3, with D possibly matching TRBD2 (6 bases). V was shortened by 2 bases and J by 6 bases, with 15 bases between the two germline ends. The CDR3 covers 15 residues. Per germline, CDR1 MGHRA and CDR2 YSYEKL. This chain's CDR3 is CASSQRWVGGDTQYF. CDR3 nucleotides: TGCGCCAGCAGCCAACGGTGGGTTGGAGGGGATACGCAGTATTTT.

The genes are TRBV7-2 and TRBJ2-5; tentative D call: TRBD1 (6 bases). V was cut by 5 bases and J by 5 bases, with 15 bases left in between. Germline CDR1 is SGHTA and CDR2 is FQGNSA. This CDR3 contains 14 residues. The CDR3 bases are TGTGCCAGCAGCCCTAGACAGGACGGGGAGACCCAGTACTTC. Residues: CASSPRQDGETQYF. Combining the CDR3 with reference TRBV7-2 and TRBJ2-5 gives the whole variable domain GAGVSQSPSNKVTEKGKDVELRCDPISGHTALYWYRQSLGQGLEFLIYFQGNSAPDKSGLPSDRFSAERTGGSVSTLTIQRTQQEDSAVYLCASSPRQDGETQYFGPGTRLLVL.

The chain uses TRBV18 and TRBJ1-6; 9 bases are shared with TRBD1. The trim removed 3 bases at V and 15 bases at J, leaving 12 bases unmatched. Germline lookup yields CDR1 KGHSH and CDR2 LQKENI. CDR3 length: 15 amino acids. The DNA of the CDR3 is TGTGCCAGCTCACCCGGACAGGGGACCCTAGTCCACCTCCACTTT. Translating gives CASSPGQGTLVHLHF.

This clonotype has a handful of counts. The genes are TRBV20-1 and TRBJ1-2; unclear D gene. Germline assignment: CDR1 DFQATT and CDR2 SNEGSKA (reference sequence). The V gene lost 6 bases and the J gene lost 0 bases, with 14 bases spanning the gap. This CDR3 has 14 residues. The CDR3 nucleotides are TGCAGTGCCCCCTTAAGGAGAGCTAACTATGGCTACACCTTC. Protein sequence: CSAPLRRANYGYTF.

This clonotype was observed a few times. This chain connects TRBV11-2 to TRBJ2-1; the D call may be TRBD1 or TRBD2 (6 bases each). V was cut by 3 bases and J by 2 bases, with 11 bases left in between. The CDR3 runs 15 residues. Germline CDR1 and CDR2: SGHAT and FQNNGV. CDR3 coding DNA: TGTGCCAGCAGCTTTTGGGGGGACACCTACAATGAGCAGTTCTTC. Its translation is CASSFWGDTYNEQFF.

This chain joins TRBV29-1 and TRBJ2-7; possible D gene TRBD2, 5 bases. The CDR3 loop spans 14 amino acids. V lost 6 bases to trimming and J lost 6 bases, with 21 bases between them. Germline values: CDR1 SQVTM, CDR2 ANQGSEA. The chain's CDR3 is CSVSLWVTRGEQYF. The CDR3 DNA reads as TGCAGCGTCTCCCTCTGGGTAACCCGGGGCGAGCAGTACTTC.

This clonotype has only a few counts. J is TRBJ2-1 and V is TRBV10-3, with TRBD1 as a possible D gene (5 bases). The CDR3 is made up of 16 amino acids. Deletions cut 8 bases from V and 2 bases from J, with 19 bases between. Germline CDR1 is ENHRY and CDR2 is SYGVKD. CDR3 residues: CAIGSVASGTYNEQFF. CDR3 nucleotide sequence: TGTGCCATCGGGTCCGTAGCCTCAGGGACCTACAATGAGCAGTTCTTC.